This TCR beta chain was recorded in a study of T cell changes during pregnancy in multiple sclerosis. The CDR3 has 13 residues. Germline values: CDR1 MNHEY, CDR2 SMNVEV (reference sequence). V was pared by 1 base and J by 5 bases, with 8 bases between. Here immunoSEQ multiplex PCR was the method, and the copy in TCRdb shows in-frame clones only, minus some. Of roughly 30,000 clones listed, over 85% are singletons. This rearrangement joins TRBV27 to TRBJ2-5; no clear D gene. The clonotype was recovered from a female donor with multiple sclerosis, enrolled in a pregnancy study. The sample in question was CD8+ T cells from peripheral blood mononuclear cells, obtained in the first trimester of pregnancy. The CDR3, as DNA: TGTGCCAGCAGTTTATGGTCGGTCGAGACCCAGTACTTC. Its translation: CASSLWSVETQYF.